The sequence of this T cell receptor beta chain was determined in a study of blood T cell repertoires in COVID-19. As for the study in general: The origin of the acute and convalescent COVID-19 samples was the United States, Italy and Spain. Sample material is recorded as cDNA or gDNA derived from T cells, B-cell-depleted T cells, or PBMCs.

Using immunoSEQ multiplex PCR, the repertoire was profiled, and TCRdb retains in-frame clones only, with some absent. The table records 40,000 to 55,000 clones, 80% to 85% of them present only once. V dropped 5 bases and J dropped 4 bases, with 11 bases sitting between them. The CDR3 totals 13 residues. Germline V gives CDR1 MNHEY, CDR2 SVGEGT. The sample taken for sequencing was peripheral blood. This chain links TRBV6-2 or TRBV6-3 with TRBJ1-2; a possible D gene is TRBD1 (5 bases). This TCR was sampled from a human donor with acute or convalescent COVID-19. The donor label of this sample is uncertain. The CDR3: CASSPTAGYGYTF. CDR3 in DNA: TGTGCCAGCAGTCCGACAGCGGGCTATGGCTACACCTTC.